The 26 T cell receptor beta chains below were found in one sample sequenced in a study of blood T cell repertoires in COVID-19. Only in-frame clones appear in the TCRdb table, and some are missing; sequencing was by immunoSEQ multiplex PCR. The sample lists about 480,000 clones; roughly 90% were seen once. Sequencing was performed on PBMCs or T cells enriched from blood (not recorded which). These receptors were obtained from a middle-aged woman who had recovered from COVID-19.

The chain carries TRBV30 and TRBJ1-5; TRBD1 matches at 9 bases. The germline V gene has CDR1 GTSNPN and CDR2 SVGIG (reference sequence). CDR3 size: 16 residues. The V and J ends lost 0 bases and 4 bases, in that order; junction bases with no gene match: 7. The CDR3 here is CAWSVRSGQGNQPQHF. CDR3 in DNA: TGTGCCTGGAGTGTAAGGTCGGGACAGGGAAATCAGCCCCAGCATTTT. Full variable domain (remainder filled in from reference TRBV30 and TRBJ1-5): SQTIHQWPATLVQPVGSPLSLECTVEGTSNPNLYWYRQAAGRGLQLLFYSVGIGQISSEVPQNLSASRPQDRQFILSSKKLLLSDSGFYLCAWSVRSGQGNQPQHFGDGTRLSIL.

V usage is TRBV2 and J usage is TRBJ2-4; no clear D gene. V gave up 7 bases and J gave up 0 bases, with 13 bases separating them. CDR1 is SNHLY, CDR2 FYNNEI, per germline. The CDR3 contains 15 residues. Here the CDR3 DNA reads TGTGCCAGCAAGCGAACCGACCGAGCCAAAAACATTCAGTACTTC. It encodes CASKRTDRAKNIQYF.

This chain uses TRBV18 with TRBJ2-4; D possibly corresponds to TRBD1 (6 bases). Deletions cut 1 base from V and 7 bases from J, with 14 bases between. CDR1 and CDR2 (germline): KGHSH, LQKENI. The CDR3 length is 15 residues. The CDR3 coding sequence is TGTGCCAGCTCACCACAGGGGGTTCAAGGCAACATTCAGTACTTC. It yields the protein CASSPQGVQGNIQYF.

The chain couples TRBV2 to TRBJ2-2; 8 bases line up with TRBD1. This CDR3 has 16 amino acids. Germline V CDR1 and CDR2: SNHLY, FYNNEI. V was clipped by 2 bases and J by 3 bases; unmatched bases: 5. CDR3 region: CASSEFGQGDTGELFF. CDR3 in DNA: TGTGCCAGCAGTGAATTCGGACAGGGAGACACCGGGGAGCTGTTTTTT.

This clone was detected only once. This chain joins TRBV28 and TRBJ1-4; 7 bases map to TRBD1. Germline V gene sequence: CDR1 MDHEN, CDR2 SYDVKM. The ends lost 6 bases at V and 7 bases at J; junction bases unmatched: 8. This CDR3 comprises 14 residues. CDR3 sequence: CASRPGGRSEKLFF. CDR3 DNA: TGTGCCAGCAGACCAGGGGGTAGGAGTGAAAAACTGTTTTTT.

The V and J genes are TRBV27 and TRBJ2-1; tentative D call: TRBD2 (6 bases). The V and J ends lost 0 bases and 5 bases respectively, with 14 bases between them. Looked up from germline, CDR1 is MNHEY and CDR2 is SMNVEV (reference sequence). This CDR3 spans 16 amino acids. The CDR3 DNA follows: TGTGCCAGCAGTTTATCGACGGGAGTTTACGACAATGAGCAGTTCTTC. Translation: CASSLSTGVYDNEQFF.

This chain connects TRBV18 to TRBJ1-2; D unresolved. The CDR3 extends over 13 amino acids. CDR1 and CDR2 from the germline V gene are KGHSH and LQKENI. V was cut by 4 bases and J by 6 bases, with 12 bases left in between. The CDR3 sequence is CASSRQRHHGYTF. As DNA, the CDR3 is TGTGCCAGCTCACGACAAAGGCACCATGGCTACACCTTC. The whole variable domain, filled in from reference TRBV18 and TRBJ1-2, reads NAGVMQNPRHLVRRRGQEARLRCSPMKGHSHVYWYRQLPEEGLKFMVYLQKENIIDESGMPKERFSAEFPKEGPSILRIQQVVRGDSAAYFCASSRQRHHGYTFGSGTRLTVV.

This clone has only one observation. J is TRBJ1-1 and V is TRBV4-3; D is possibly TRBD1 (6 bases). V dropped 1 base and J dropped 0 bases, with 15 bases sitting between them. CDR3 size: 17 residues. The germline CDR1 and CDR2 sequences are LGHNA and YSLEER. The DNA for the CDR3 is TGCGCCAGCAGCCAAGGGGAAGCAAGGGGGATGAACACTGAAGCTTTCTTT. As protein: CASSQGEARGMNTEAFF.

This chain uses TRBV11-3 with TRBJ1-1; possibly TRBD1 for D (6 bases). Germline V CDR1 and CDR2: SGHNT, YENEEA. Trimming shortened V by 3 bases and J by 6 bases, and 17 bases separated the two germline ends. CDR3 length equals 15 residues. DNA of the CDR3: TGTGCCAGCAGCTTTCTATGGCAGGGGTCTTCTGAAGCTTTCTTT. As protein: CASSFLWQGSSEAFF.

This chain connects TRBV6-5 to TRBJ2-1; the D gene is possibly TRBD2 (6 bases). V lost 0 bases and J 8 bases, leaving 17 bases between the germline ends. The CDR3 is made up of 16 amino acids. Germline lookup yields CDR1 MNHEY and CDR2 SVGAGI. CDR3 nucleotide sequence: TGTGCCAGCAGTTACTCCGCCGGGACTTCCCTTCATGAGCAGTTCTTC. Amino acids: CASSYSAGTSLHEQFF.

This clone was seen at least ten times. The chain is built from TRBV3-1 (or the pseudogene TRBV3-2) and TRBJ1-5, with D unresolved. The germline CDR1 and CDR2 sequences are LGHDT and YNNKEL (reference sequence). V was cut by 3 bases and J by 5 bases, with 8 bases left in between. This CDR3 is built from 13 residues. CDR3 nucleotides: TGTGCCAGCAGCCAGACTCTCCATCAGCCCCAGCATTTT. Translation gives CASSQTLHQPQHF.

The rearrangement uses TRBV15 and TRBJ1-2; D unresolved. The CDR3 covers 13 residues. V was pared by 5 bases and J by 8 bases, with 15 bases between. Per germline, CDR1 LNHNV and CDR2 YYDKDF (reference sequence). The CDR3 loop reads CATSARTIPGYTF. For the CDR3, the DNA is TGTGCCACCAGCGCGCGGACTATTCCCGGCTACACCTTC.

This sequence joins TRBV11-2 and TRBJ1-1; 7 bases match TRBD1. CDR1 and CDR2 from the germline V gene are SGHAT and FQNNGV. V shed 5 bases, J shed 0 bases, and the junction held 18 bases outside the gene matches. CDR3 length equals 19 residues. In DNA, the CDR3 is TGTGCCAGCAGCCAAATTTGGGCGGAACAGGGGCCACTGAACACTGAAGCTTTCTTT. Amino acids: CASSQIWAEQGPLNTEAFF.

The gene calls are TRBV5-6 and TRBJ1-6; D remains ambiguous. V gave up 0 bases and J gave up 0 bases, with 7 bases separating them. Germline lookup yields CDR1 SGHDT and CDR2 YYEEEE. The CDR3 has 16 residues. As DNA, the CDR3 is TGTGCCAGCAGCTTGGCCCCGAGCTCCTATAATTCACCCCTCCACTTT. It encodes CASSLAPSSYNSPLHF.

The chain joins TRBV5-6 to TRBJ1-1; TRBD1 matches at 8 bases. Per the germline V gene, CDR1 is SGHDT and CDR2 is YYEEEE. The CDR3 covers 15 residues. The V segment lost 4 bases and the J segment 1 base; nucleotides outside the gene matches: 6. The CDR3 sequence is CASSRVGQGNTEAFF. The CDR3 DNA sequence: TGTGCCAGCAGCAGAGTCGGACAGGGGAACACTGAAGCTTTCTTT.

The V call is TRBV19, the J call TRBJ2-1; the D gene is possibly TRBD2 (5 bases). V dropped 9 bases and J dropped 0 bases, with 12 bases sitting between them. This CDR3 is built from 14 residues. Looked up from germline, CDR1 is LNHDA and CDR2 is SQIVND (reference sequence). CDR3 bases: TGTGCCAGCATGACGGGAAGCTCCTACAATGAGCAGTTCTTC. As protein: CASMTGSSYNEQFF.

The rearrangement joins TRBV12-3 or TRBV12-4 to TRBJ2-1; D remains ambiguous. Trimming left V 3 bases short and J 8 bases short, with 5 bases between. The CDR3 runs 11 residues. The CDR3 loop is CASSFIHEQFF. In DNA, the CDR3 is TGTGCCAGCAGTTTCATCCATGAGCAGTTCTTC.

The chain carries TRBV5-1 and TRBJ1-2; the match to TRBD1 covers 8 bases. The germline V gene has CDR1 SGHRS and CDR2 YFSETQ. The CDR3 has 16 amino acids. V was pared by 3 bases and J by 8 bases, with 15 bases of the junction left unmatched. CDR3 sequence: CASSSDRDVMVGGYTF. CDR3 coding DNA: TGCGCCAGCAGCTCGGACAGGGACGTTATGGTAGGAGGCTACACCTTC.

This chain joins TRBV20-1 and TRBJ2-3, with 7 bases identical to TRBD1. Germline lookup yields CDR1 DFQATT and CDR2 SNEGSKA (reference sequence). Trimming removed 8 bases from V and 5 bases from J; junction bases left unmatched: 4. This CDR3 is 11 amino acids long. The DNA of the CDR3 is TGCAGTACACGACAGGGAGATACGCAGTATTTT. Its translation: CSTRQGDTQYF.

The CDR3 sequence is CASIWEALTTDTQYF. The CDR3 DNA is TGTGCCAGCATATGGGAGGCTCTTACTACAGATACGCAGTATTTT. This chain connects TRBV2 to TRBJ2-3, with a weak D call TRBD2 (6 bases). This CDR3 is built from 15 residues. Looked up from germline, CDR1 is SNHLY and CDR2 is FYNNEI. Trimming stripped 7 bases from V and 3 bases from J, with 17 bases between. The whole variable domain, filled in from reference TRBV2 and TRBJ2-3, reads EPEVTQTPSHQVTQMGQEVILRCVPISNHLYFYWYRQILGQKVEFLVSFYNNEISEKSEIFDDQFSVERPDGSNFTLKIRSTKLEDSAMYFCASIWEALTTDTQYFGPGTRLTVL.

The chain combines TRBV2 with TRBJ1-1; tentative D call: TRBD1 (5 bases). This CDR3 is built from 19 residues. V was shortened by 2 bases and J by 1 base, with 23 bases between the two germline ends. The V gene's germline CDR1 is SNHLY and CDR2 FYNNEI. The CDR3 DNA reads TGTGCCAGCAGTGAATTTGCCCCCGGCAGGGCATGGGAGAACACTGAAGCTTTCTTT. Its translation: CASSEFAPGRAWENTEAFF.

The chain combines TRBV21-1 with TRBJ2-7; the table's TRBD1 call for D was not verified on the DNA. TRBV21-1 corresponds to a pseudogene. The CDR3 is made up of 18 amino acids. CDR3 sequence: CASSKPGQGLLTSYEQYF. The CDR3 coding sequence is TGTGCCAGCAGCAAACCGGGACAGGGACTGTTGACCTCCTACGAGCAGTACTTC.

The rearrangement joins TRBV7-6 to TRBJ1-4; possibly TRBD1 for D (6 bases). The CDR3 contains 16 residues. V was clipped by 0 bases and J by 0 bases, with 8 bases between them. Looked up from germline, CDR1 is SGHVS and CDR2 is FNYEAQ. The CDR3: CASSLAQGATNEKLFF. DNA of the CDR3: TGTGCCAGCAGCTTAGCACAGGGTGCAACTAATGAAAAACTGTTTTTT.

The CDR3 sequence is CASSSGQAGGEQFF. In DNA, the CDR3 is TGTGCCAGCAGCTCAGGGCAGGCCGGTGGCGAGCAGTTCTTC. This chain uses TRBV7-6 with TRBJ2-1; D may be TRBD1 (5 bases). CDR3 size: 14 residues. Germline V gene lookup returns CDR1 SGHVS and CDR2 FNYEAQ. V lost 4 bases to trimming and J lost 10 bases, with 17 bases between them. Full variable domain (missing parts from reference TRBV7-6 and TRBJ2-1): GAGVSQSPRYKVTKRGQDVALRCDPISGHVSLYWYRQALGQGPEFLTYFNYEAQQDKSGLPNDRFSAERPEGSISTLTIQRTEQRDSAMYRCASSSGQAGGEQFFGPGTRLTVL.

The rearrangement links TRBV9 to TRBJ1-4; D is uncertain. The germline V and J ends were trimmed by 3 bases and 13 bases, with 10 bases remaining between them. The CDR3 totals 11 residues. CDR1 is SGDLS and CDR2 is YYNGEE in the germline V gene. The CDR3 spells CASSGDGRLFF. The CDR3 region has the DNA TGTGCCAGCAGCGGGGATGGGAGACTGTTTTTT. Looking up the rest from reference TRBV9 and TRBJ1-4 gives the full variable domain: DSGVTQTPKHLITATGQRVTLRCSPRSGDLSVYWYQQSLDQGLQFLIQYYNGEERAKGNILERFSAQQFPDLHSELNLSSLELGDSALYFCASSGDGRLFFGSGTQLSVL.

V usage is TRBV6-5 and J usage is TRBJ1-1; 11 bases agree with TRBD1. Germline V gene data show CDR1 as MNHEY and CDR2 as SVGAGI. This CDR3 spans 14 amino acids. V lost 6 bases, J lost 4 bases, and 4 bases stayed unmatched. CDR3 loop: CASSKGQGGTEAFF. CDR3 nucleotide sequence: TGTGCCAGCAGCAAGGGACAGGGGGGCACTGAAGCTTTCTTT.